These 4 T cell receptor beta chains were sequenced from one sample in a study of blood T cells in healthy people across ages. Primers used in a second PCR of about 6 to 12 cycles were a sample-barcoded 5' primer and a J-beta primer mix. TCRdb re-called the 5' RACE reads through MiXCR, storing one row per CDR3 protein. The data show around 620,000 distinct CDR3 sequences, 25% to 30% seen once. Sequences were obtained from blood. The source of these receptors is a woman in her seventies in good health.

The sample holds a few counts of this clonotype. This sequence joins TRBV29-1 and TRBJ1-3, with D unclear. Germline V lookup: CDR1 SQVTM, CDR2 ANQGSEA. The length of the CDR3 is 11 residues. The germline V and J ends were trimmed by 5 bases and 8 bases, with 10 bases remaining between them. CDR3 sequence reads: CSVSRADTIYF. The DNA of the CDR3 is TGCAGCGTTTCCCGGGCGGACACCATATATTTT.

A few counts support this clonotype. This chain links TRBV9 with TRBJ1-1, with D uncertain. CDR1 and CDR2 from the germline V gene are SGDLS and YYNGEE. Trimming cost V 0 bases and J 5 bases, with 5 bases left between them. CDR3 length: 12 residues. The CDR3 spells CASSVGQTEAFF. The CDR3 bases are TGTGCCAGCAGCGTAGGGCAGACTGAAGCTTTCTTT.

The gene calls are TRBV7-9 and TRBJ1-5; D uncertain. Germline V gives CDR1 SEHNR, CDR2 FQNEAQ (reference sequence). Trimming pared 3 bases from V and 1 base from J, leaving 10 bases between. The CDR3 runs to 15 residues. The CDR3 sequence is CASSLIGSSNQPQHF. CDR3 coding DNA: TGTGCCAGCAGCTTGATTGGGTCGAGCAATCAGCCCCAGCATTTT.

The rearrangement links TRBV18 to TRBJ1-1; 7 bases line up with TRBD1. CDR3 length: 13 amino acids. Trimming removed 8 bases from V and 7 bases from J; junction bases left unmatched: 10. Looked up from germline, CDR1 is KGHSH and CDR2 is LQKENI. In DNA, the CDR3 is TGTGCCAGCGCAAGGGGGCTCGAGGGTGAAGCTTTCTTT. Its protein product is CASARGLEGEAFF.